Below, 29 T cell receptor beta chains from the same sample are listed, as sequenced in a study of CD8+ T cells in alopecia areata. Once RNA had been extracted, it was reverse transcribed into cDNA to act as the sequencing template. The data were produced by immunoSEQ multiplex PCR, yet TCRdb's version contains in-frame clones alone and is incomplete. The data contain some 120,000 clones, 47% of them singletons. The material sequenced was NKG2D-low CD8+ T cells sorted from blood. The origin of the receptors is a human donor with alopecia areata.

The rearrangement joins TRBV30 to TRBJ2-7; no definite D call. Deletions cut 0 bases from V and 6 bases from J, with 12 bases between. The CDR3 runs to 13 residues. The germline gives CDR1 GTSNPN, CDR2 SVGIG (reference sequence). CDR3 in DNA: TGTGCCTGGAGTGTGGATATGGATCTCGAGCAGTACTTC. Translating gives CAWSVDMDLEQYF. The variable domain in full, with the rest retrieved from reference TRBV30 and TRBJ2-7, is SQTIHQWPATLVQPVGSPLSLECTVEGTSNPNLYWYRQAAGRGLQLLFYSVGIGQISSEVPQNLSASRPQDRQFILSSKKLLLSDSGFYLCAWSVDMDLEQYFGPGTRLTVT.

This clone is medium-sized in the sample. The chain is built from TRBV4-3 and TRBJ2-1, with 7 positions matching TRBD2. J gave up 7 bases and V 0 bases, and 9 bases lay outside the gene matches. CDR1 LGHNA and CDR2 YSLEER come from the germline V gene. The CDR3 has 16 residues. CDR3 coding DNA: TGCGCCAGCAGCCAAGATGGGGGAGGGCCGGGTAATGAGCAGTTCTTC. Translated, it gives CASSQDGGGPGNEQFF.

The gene calls are TRBV2 and TRBJ2-5; 8 nucleotides line up with TRBD1. CDR3 length equals 16 residues. V gave up 3 bases and J gave up 3 bases; unmatched junction bases: 9. The V gene's germline CDR1 is SNHLY and CDR2 FYNNEI. The CDR3 reads CASSDIPSDREETQYF. CDR3 nucleotides: TGTGCCAGCAGTGATATCCCCTCGGACAGGGAAGAGACCCAGTACTTC.

The CDR3 region has the DNA TGCAGCGCGAGGGACAGGGAAGGATCTGAAGCTTTCTTT. This encodes CSARDREGSEAFF. The chain couples TRBV29-1 to TRBJ1-1, with 9 bases aligning to TRBD1. Germline lookup yields CDR1 SQVTM and CDR2 ANQGSEA. This CDR3 comprises 13 residues. V was clipped by 7 bases and J by 6 bases; unmatched bases: 9.

The chain recombines TRBV29-1 with TRBJ2-3, with 7 positions matching TRBD1. The germline gives CDR1 SQVTM, CDR2 ANQGSEA. J lost 3 bases, V lost 6 bases, and 9 bases had no gene match. The CDR3 consists of 14 residues. CDR3 nucleotide sequence: TGCAGCGTGCAAGGAGACAGGGTGACAGATACGCAGTATTTT. Its translation is CSVQGDRVTDTQYF.

The chain employs TRBV28 and TRBJ2-7; 10 bases fit TRBD1. V trimming: 10 bases; J trimming: 2 bases; junction bases outside the gene matches: 2. In germline, CDR1 is MDHEN, CDR2 SYDVKM. The CDR3 is made up of 12 amino acids. DNA of the CDR3: TGTGCCATCGGACAGGGGGCCTACGAGCAGTACTTC. It encodes CAIGQGAYEQYF.

This chain uses TRBV7-2 with TRBJ2-1, with D possibly being TRBD2 (5 bases). The CDR3 runs to 16 residues. Trimming shortened V by 1 base and J by 8 bases, and 18 bases separated the two germline ends. Germline CDR1 SGHTA, CDR2 FQGNSA. The CDR3 region is CASSLVPADPTDEQFF. The CDR3 DNA follows: TGTGCCAGCAGCTTAGTTCCAGCGGACCCTACGGATGAGCAGTTCTTC.

This clone was observed a few times. This chain uses TRBV30 with TRBJ2-7, with a possible D match to TRBD1 (6 bases). The CDR3 runs 12 residues. The ends were cut back, 3 bases at V and 3 bases at J, with 9 bases in the middle. In germline, CDR1 is GTSNPN, CDR2 SVGIG (reference sequence). As DNA, the CDR3 is TGTGCCTGGAGGTTGGACAGCTACGAGCAGTACTTC. As protein: CAWRLDSYEQYF.

V gene TRBV27 combines with J gene TRBJ2-3; no firm D call. V lost 4 bases and J lost 3, with 14 bases in between. The CDR3 totals 15 residues. CDR1 is MNHEY and CDR2 is SMNVEV in the germline V gene (reference sequence). The CDR3 DNA is TGTGCCAGCAGTTCGGACGGCAGCTCGACAGATACGCAGTATTTT. It specifies CASSSDGSSTDTQYF.

This clone came up a few times. This CDR3 is also generated by other DNA sequences in the sample. The V gene is TRBV29-1, the J gene TRBJ2-5, with 7 nucleotides matching TRBD1. The CDR3 spans 12 residues. Germline CDR1 is SQVTM and CDR2 is ANQGSEA. After removal of 6 bases from V and 3 bases from J, the junction contained 4 bases not matched to a gene. This chain's CDR3 is CSVEGAEETQYF. In DNA, the CDR3 is TGCAGCGTCGAGGGGGCAGAAGAGACCCAGTACTTC.

The V and J genes are TRBV30 and TRBJ2-7; 9 nucleotides line up with TRBD1. Germline V lookup: CDR1 GTSNPN, CDR2 SVGIG (reference sequence). J gave up 5 bases and V 2 bases, and 10 bases lay outside the gene matches. CDR3 length: 15 amino acids. The CDR3 DNA is TGTGCCTGGAGTTCTTCGGGACAGGGTCCCCACGAGCAGTACTTC. Translation: CAWSSSGQGPHEQYF.

On this clone: The sample contains more than one DNA sequence encoding this CDR3. The V and J genes are TRBV29-1 and TRBJ2-7; the match to TRBD1 covers 7 bases. In germline, CDR1 is SQVTM, CDR2 ANQGSEA. There are 13 residues in the CDR3. Unmatched junction bases numbered 7, after V lost 6 bases and J lost 2 bases. The CDR3 here is CSVVDREPYEQYF. In nucleotides, the CDR3 is TGCAGCGTGGTAGACAGGGAACCCTACGAGCAGTACTTC.

The rearrangement joins TRBV4-1 to TRBJ2-4, with 9 bases lining up with TRBD1. From germline, CDR1 is MGHRA and CDR2 YSYEKL. The CDR3 runs to 16 residues. V gave up 3 bases and J gave up 5 bases; unmatched junction bases: 8. CDR3 in amino acids: CASSHGRDRVENIQYF. For the CDR3, the DNA is TGCGCCAGCAGCCATGGGCGGGACAGGGTGGAAAACATTCAGTACTTC.

The rearrangement joins TRBV27 to TRBJ2-5; 10 bases align to TRBD2. Germline values: CDR1 MNHEY, CDR2 SMNVEV (reference sequence). The V gene end was trimmed by 5 bases and the J gene end by 5 bases; junction bases not matched to a gene: 2. The CDR3 spans 13 residues. CDR3 bases: TGTGCCAGCAGTCTAGCGGGAGATGAGACCCAGTACTTC. It yields the protein CASSLAGDETQYF.

CDR3 residues: CASSQVRTDLSYEQYF. CDR3 DNA sequence: TGCGCCAGCAGCCAAGTACGGACTGACCTTTCTTACGAGCAGTACTTC. This rearrangement joins TRBV4-1 to TRBJ2-7; a possible D gene is TRBD2 (5 bases). Per the germline V gene, CDR1 is MGHRA and CDR2 is YSYEKL. This CDR3 is 16 amino acids long. Trimming took 1 base from V and 4 from J, leaving 17 bases between them.

In the case of this clone: Other DNA sequences in this sample translate to the same CDR3. The chain carries TRBV27 and TRBJ2-1; D tentatively fits TRBD1 or TRBD2 (5 bases each). This CDR3 contains 12 residues. The V gene's germline CDR1 is MNHEY and CDR2 SMNVEV (reference sequence). Trimming removed 8 bases at V and 7 bases at J, with 12 bases between. DNA of the CDR3: TGTGCCAGCCGTAGGGGCGGGAATGAGCAGTTCTTC. It is translated as CASRRGGNEQFF.

The chain employs TRBV20-1 and TRBJ1-2, with D unresolved. This CDR3 has 10 residues. CDR1 is DFQATT and CDR2 is SNEGSKA in the germline V gene (reference sequence). The CDR3 sequence is CRANDYGYTF. The DNA of the CDR3 is TGCAGAGCAAACGACTATGGCTACACCTTC.

This clone was counted only a few times. This chain joins TRBV29-1 and TRBJ1-2; D not resolved. The CDR3 contains 16 residues. The germline V gene encodes CDR1 SQVTM and CDR2 ANQGSEA. Between the trimmed V and J ends, which lost 0 bases and 0 bases, there was a span of 14 bases. CDR3: CSVEDRGSQPNYGYTF. CDR3 nucleotides: TGCAGCGTTGAAGATCGAGGTTCGCAGCCTAACTATGGCTACACCTTC. The variable domain in full, completed from reference TRBV29-1 and TRBJ1-2, reads SAVISQKPSRDICQRGTSLTIQCQVDSQVTMMFWYRQQPGQSLTLIATANQGSEATYESGFVIDKFPISRPNLTFSTLTVSNMSPEDSSIYLCSVEDRGSQPNYGYTFGSGTRLTVV.

The chain carries TRBV29-1 and TRBJ2-3; D might be TRBD2 (6 bases). Germline CDR1 is SQVTM and CDR2 is ANQGSEA. V lost 0 bases and J 0 bases, leaving 13 bases between the germline ends. The CDR3 runs 16 residues. This CDR3 is CSVEDLGGDSTDTQYF. CDR3 nucleotides: TGCAGCGTTGAAGATCTCGGGGGAGATAGCACAGATACGCAGTATTTT.

This clone was counted a few times. Here the CDR3 DNA reads TGTGCCAGCAGCCCGAGGACAGGGGGAGCCTACGAGCAGTACTTC. The encoded protein is CASSPRTGGAYEQYF. This chain connects TRBV7-9 to TRBJ2-7, with TRBD1 matching over 10 bases. The CDR3 runs 15 residues. CDR1 SEHNR and CDR2 FQNEAQ come from the germline V gene (reference sequence). With V trimmed by 5 bases and J by 2 bases, 6 bases remained unmatched.

The chain carries TRBV29-1 and TRBJ2-7; D possibly corresponds to TRBD2 (5 bases). Trimming pared 4 bases from V and 5 bases from J, leaving 12 bases between. The CDR3 extends over 12 amino acids. CDR1 SQVTM and CDR2 ANQGSEA come from the germline V gene. Here the CDR3 DNA reads TGCAGCGTTGTATCAGTGAGGGACGAGCAGTACTTC. Translation: CSVVSVRDEQYF.

This clone turned up a few times. This chain joins TRBV6-5 and TRBJ2-1; D gene unclear. Looked up from germline, CDR1 is MNHEY and CDR2 is SVGAGI. There are 14 residues in the CDR3. Trimming took 8 bases from V and 4 from J, leaving 15 bases between them. The CDR3 region has the DNA TGTGCCAGCGGTATTAGAGAGTCTTACAATGAGCAGTTCTTC. Encoded protein: CASGIRESYNEQFF.

The V call is TRBV30, the J call TRBJ2-5; TRBD2 is a possible D gene (5 bases). This CDR3 comprises 15 residues. V was trimmed by 3 bases and J by 3 bases, leaving 17 bases between them. Germline CDR1 reads GTSNPN; CDR2 reads SVGIG (reference sequence). CDR3 amino acids: CAWSRGSSSKETQYF. CDR3 nucleotide sequence: TGTGCCTGGAGCCGGGGAAGCTCCTCGAAAGAGACCCAGTACTTC.

The CDR3 loop is CASSLASIAEGSYEQYF. The CDR3 nucleotides read TGTGCCAGCAGTTTAGCGTCGATAGCGGAGGGGTCCTACGAGCAGTACTTC. This chain links TRBV28 with TRBJ2-7; D possibly corresponds to TRBD2 (6 bases). V was cut by 2 bases and J by 1 base, with 18 bases left in between. The CDR3 length is 17 residues. Germline V CDR1 and CDR2: MDHEN, SYDVKM.

This sequence joins TRBV29-1 and TRBJ2-3; D perhaps matches TRBD2 (6 bases). V was pared by 5 bases and J by 3 bases, with 24 bases between. The germline V gene has CDR1 SQVTM and CDR2 ANQGSEA. The CDR3 length is 17 residues. In DNA form, the CDR3 reads TGCAGCGTTAATTTAGGGGCTGGAGGGGACTCTACAGATACGCAGTATTTT. Amino acid sequence: CSVNLGAGGDSTDTQYF.

The chain couples TRBV14 to TRBJ2-1; 9 positions match TRBD2. The germline V gene encodes CDR1 SGHDN and CDR2 FVKESK. The CDR3 runs 15 residues. The J segment lost 4 bases and the V segment lost 1 base, leaving 2 bases of the junction unmatched. Here the CDR3 reads CASSQGTSAYNEQFF. CDR3 in DNA: TGTGCCAGCAGCCAAGGGACTAGCGCATACAATGAGCAGTTCTTC.

This clone was seen a few times. This chain joins TRBV2 and TRBJ2-1, with D unresolved. This CDR3 has 13 residues. The germline V and J ends were trimmed by 9 bases and 1 base, with 10 bases remaining between them. The germline V gene encodes CDR1 SNHLY and CDR2 FYNNEI. CDR3 nucleotide sequence: TGTGCCAGGGCTAAGGAATCCTACAATGAGCAGTTCTTC. It specifies CARAKESYNEQFF.

This chain links TRBV2 with TRBJ2-5; 7 bases fit TRBD1. J was trimmed by 6 bases and V by 5 bases; bases with no gene match: 6. This CDR3 has 13 amino acids. CDR1 and CDR2 from the germline V gene are SNHLY and FYNNEI. CDR3 residues: CASSTRQGQTQYF. DNA of the CDR3: TGTGCCAGCAGTACCAGACAGGGCCAGACCCAGTACTTC.

The chain employs TRBV30 and TRBJ2-1, with 12 nucleotides matching TRBD2. CDR1 is GTSNPN, CDR2 SVGIG, per germline (reference sequence). With V trimmed by 5 bases and J by 8 bases, 7 bases remained unmatched. This CDR3 has 14 residues. The CDR3 region is CAWALAGGPHEQFF. CDR3 in DNA: TGTGCCTGGGCTCTAGCGGGAGGGCCTCATGAGCAGTTCTTC.